The 22 T cell receptor beta chains below all came from one sample that was sequenced in a study of blood T cell repertoires in COVID-19. Only in-frame clones appear in the TCRdb table, and some are missing; sequencing was by immunoSEQ multiplex PCR. In the table there are about 370,000 clones, under 90% of which are singletons. Sequenced material: PBMCs or T cells enriched from blood (not recorded which). All receptors derive from a woman aged 30 to 39 who had recovered from COVID-19.

This clone was found once. This chain links TRBV30 with TRBJ2-7; 7 nucleotides agree with TRBD1. Looked up from germline, CDR1 is GTSNPN and CDR2 is SVGIG (reference sequence). This CDR3 spans 14 amino acids. V shed 0 bases and J 6 bases; nucleotides not matched to a gene: 8. The CDR3 nucleotides are TGTGCCTGGAGTGTACGTTCAGGGGGTACCGAGCAGTACTTC. Encoded protein: CAWSVRSGGTEQYF.

J is TRBJ1-1 and V is TRBV6-5; D unresolved. The V gene's germline CDR1 is MNHEY and CDR2 SVGAGI. CDR3 length: 13 residues. Trimming took 2 bases from V and 2 from J, leaving 6 bases between them. In DNA, the CDR3 is TGTGCCAGCAGTTACGGCTCTAACACTGAAGCTTTCTTT. Translated: CASSYGSNTEAFF.

The CDR3 bases are TGTGCCAGCAGCAAAGATGCCAGGTGGAATGAGTCACCCCTCCACTTT. Translating gives CASSKDARWNESPLHF. The rearrangement uses TRBV21-1 and TRBJ1-6; TRBD1, as called in the table, went unchecked against the DNA. TRBV21-1 has pseudogene status. The CDR3 is 16 amino acids.

The chain joins TRBV6-4 to TRBJ1-6, with D possibly matching TRBD1 (5 bases). The CDR3 extends over 14 amino acids. Trimming pared 5 bases from V and 7 bases from J, leaving 12 bases between. Germline CDR1 and CDR2: MRHNA and SNTAGT. CDR3 in amino acids: CASSSSPGNSPLHF. The CDR3 bases are TGTGCCAGCAGTAGTTCCCCAGGGAATTCACCCCTCCACTTT.

This chain links TRBV6-5 with TRBJ2-7; 8 bases map to TRBD2. This CDR3 comprises 13 residues. CDR1 is MNHEY, CDR2 SVGAGI, per germline. J was trimmed by 4 bases and V by 5 bases; bases with no gene match: 4. The CDR3: CASSREGRYEQYF. The CDR3 nucleotides read TGTGCCAGCAGTCGGGAGGGTCGGTACGAGCAGTACTTC.

The table lists this clone with a few counts. The chain employs TRBV5-1 and TRBJ2-7; 8 bases match TRBD2. Germline loops: CDR1 SGHRS, CDR2 YFSETQ. Losses at the gene ends were 5 bases for V and 2 bases for J; bases not matched to a gene: 3. The CDR3 loop spans 13 amino acids. The CDR3 region has the DNA TGCGCCAGCAGTATTAGCGGGACCTACGAGCAGTACTTC. Translated, it gives CASSISGTYEQYF.

The CDR3 DNA sequence: TGTGCCACCAGTGATCCGACTAGCGGGAAGCACAATGAGCAGTTCTTC. This codes for CATSDPTSGKHNEQFF. The chain joins TRBV24-1 to TRBJ2-1; TRBD2 matches 11 bases. The CDR3 has 16 residues. The germline CDR1 and CDR2 sequences are KGHDR and SFDVKD. V shed 3 bases, J shed 5 bases, and the junction held 5 bases outside the gene matches.

The J gene is TRBJ1-1, the V gene TRBV11-2; possibly TRBD1 for D (6 bases). Germline-derived CDR1 and CDR2 are SGHAT and FQNNGV. This CDR3 is 13 amino acids long. V lost 1 base and J 7 bases, leaving 10 bases between the germline ends. The CDR3: CASSLVLGGEAFF. In nucleotides, the CDR3 is TGTGCCAGCAGCTTAGTCCTAGGGGGTGAAGCTTTCTTT.

The V call is TRBV7-2, the J call TRBJ1-3, with 7 bases identical to TRBD1. Germline V gene sequence: CDR1 SGHTA, CDR2 FQGNSA. V was pared by 5 bases and J by 0 bases, with 7 bases of the junction left unmatched. This CDR3 contains 16 residues. Here the CDR3 reads CASSPGTVSSGNTIYF. Here the CDR3 DNA reads TGTGCCAGCAGCCCCGGGACAGTAAGCTCTGGAAACACCATATATTTT.

The V call is TRBV5-6, the J call TRBJ1-6; D gene ambiguous. The CDR3 totals 14 residues. V was trimmed by 0 bases and J by 5 bases, leaving 6 bases between them. Germline V lookup: CDR1 SGHDT, CDR2 YYEEEE. The CDR3 spells CASSLGRHNSPLHF. CDR3 sequence (DNA): TGTGCCAGCAGCTTGGGGCGGCATAATTCACCCCTCCACTTT.

The rearrangement links TRBV10-3 to TRBJ1-2; TRBD1 aligns across 8 bases. Trimming cost V 8 bases and J 1 base; bases outside gene matches: 15. This CDR3 is built from 17 residues. The germline gives CDR1 ENHRY, CDR2 SYGVKD. The CDR3 loop reads CAICPSQGRGLNYGYTF. The CDR3 nucleotides read TGTGCCATCTGTCCGAGCCAGGGCAGGGGGCTTAACTATGGCTACACCTTC.

This sequence joins TRBV5-6 and TRBJ2-5; the D gene is possibly TRBD1 (6 bases). Germline values: CDR1 SGHDT, CDR2 YYEEEE. The CDR3 has 14 amino acids. The V gene lost 2 bases and the J gene lost 1 base, with 9 bases spanning the gap. The CDR3 here is CASSLQGFQETQYF. CDR3 nucleotides: TGTGCCAGCAGCTTACAGGGTTTCCAAGAGACCCAGTACTTC.

V and J are TRBV5-4 and TRBJ2-5; perhaps TRBD2 as D (5 bases). V dropped 4 bases and J dropped 2 bases, with 12 bases sitting between them. The CDR3 is 14 amino acids. CDR1 and CDR2 from the germline V gene are SGHNT and YYREEE (reference sequence). CDR3: CASSLGSLQETQYF. CDR3 coding DNA: TGTGCCAGCAGCCTAGGGAGCCTTCAAGAGACCCAGTACTTC.

This rearrangement joins TRBV29-1 to TRBJ1-1; 8 bases agree with TRBD1. Germline assignment: CDR1 SQVTM and CDR2 ANQGSEA. The CDR3 extends over 16 amino acids. With V trimmed by 1 base and J by 3 bases, 10 bases remained unmatched. In nucleotides, the CDR3 is TGCAGCGTTGAAGCCGGGAGACAGGGGTTTTACACTGAAGCTTTCTTT. Translated, it gives CSVEAGRQGFYTEAFF.

This clone came up once. CDR3 region: CATSPRGPETQYF. CDR3 nucleotides: TGTGCCACCAGCCCCAGGGGGCCGGAGACCCAGTACTTC. The chain joins TRBV15 to TRBJ2-5, with 8 bases that match TRBD1. This CDR3 contains 13 residues. The germline CDR1 and CDR2 sequences are LNHNV and YYDKDF (reference sequence). V lost 5 bases and J lost 5; bases outside the gene matches: 4.

This clone has just one count. This chain links TRBV6-4 with TRBJ2-3; TRBD1 agrees at 7 bases. V dropped 8 bases and J dropped 3; count of bases not matched to a gene: 5. Germline V gene data show CDR1 as MRHNA and CDR2 as SNTAGT. This CDR3 spans 13 amino acids. Written as DNA, the CDR3 is TGTGCCAGCTCCCGGGACAGAACAGATACGCAGTATTTT. This gives the protein CASSRDRTDTQYF.

This chain connects TRBV2 to TRBJ2-2; 7 bases agree with TRBD2. Germline trimming cut 6 bases from V and 1 base from J; bases unmatched to any gene: 2. The CDR3 contains 14 residues. Per germline, CDR1 SNHLY and CDR2 FYNNEI. The CDR3 reads CASSSSGNTGELFF. The CDR3 nucleotides read TGTGCCAGCAGCTCTAGCGGGAACACCGGGGAGCTGTTTTTT.

The chain uses TRBV6-5 and TRBJ2-2; D remains ambiguous. This CDR3 spans 13 amino acids. V was pared by 5 bases and J by 4 bases, with 8 bases between. CDR1 is MNHEY and CDR2 is SVGAGI in the germline V gene. CDR3 sequence (DNA): TGTGCCAGCAGTCCCCTATTCACCGGGGAGCTGTTTTTT. Translating it yields CASSPLFTGELFF.

This clone was detected only once. The V gene is TRBV6-5, the J gene TRBJ1-6; 9 bases fit TRBD1. The CDR3 totals 13 residues. Germline V gene data show CDR1 as MNHEY and CDR2 as SVGAGI. The V and J ends lost 6 bases and 7 bases, in that order; junction bases with no gene match: 1. The CDR3: CASRGTGNSPLHF. For the CDR3, the DNA is TGTGCCAGCAGGGGGACAGGGAATTCACCCCTCCACTTT.

J is TRBJ1-5 and V is TRBV6-6, with TRBD1 as a possible D gene (5 bases). CDR1 and CDR2 from the germline V gene are MNHNY and SVGAGI (reference sequence). V was pared by 4 bases and J by 15 bases, with 13 bases between. CDR3 length: 11 amino acids. CDR3 protein: CASSSGGELHF. The CDR3 DNA sequence: TGTGCCAGCAGTTCCGGGGGGGAGTTGCATTTT.

The chain carries TRBV5-4 and TRBJ1-6, with 7 bases matching TRBD1. The germline gives CDR1 SGHNT, CDR2 YYREEE (reference sequence). The J segment lost 6 bases and the V segment lost 4 bases, leaving 4 bases of the junction unmatched. This CDR3 is 14 amino acids long. CDR3 region: CASSRQGGNSPLHF. DNA for the CDR3: TGTGCCAGCAGCAGACAGGGCGGTAATTCACCCCTCCACTTT.

In regard to this clone: At the DNA level, this CDR3 is encoded by other sequences in the same sample as well. V and J are TRBV5-1 and TRBJ1-5; TRBD1 aligns across 8 bases. The CDR3 is 14 amino acids. With V trimmed by 4 bases and J by 5 bases, 5 bases remained unmatched. The germline V gene encodes CDR1 SGHRS and CDR2 YFSETQ. The CDR3 region has the DNA TGCGCCAGCAGCGTAGGACAGGGCGATCAGCCCCAGCATTTT. Translated: CASSVGQGDQPQHF. The whole variable domain, filled in from reference TRBV5-1 and TRBJ1-5, reads KAGVTQTPRYLIKTRGQQVTLSCSPISGHRSVSWYQQTPGQGLQFLFEYFSETQRNKGNFPGRFSGRQFSNSRSEMNVSTLELGDSALYLCASSVGQGDQPQHFGDGTRLSIL.